These 28 T cell receptor beta chains were sequenced from one sample in a study of cytomegalovirus exposure and HLA in healthy donors. The PCR ran on 60 Vbeta and 13 Jbeta primers. Profiling relied on immunoSEQ multiplex PCR, and the TCRdb table lists in-frame clones only, not all of them. The sample lists about 100,000 clones, 55% to 65% occurring once. Sequencing was performed on PBMCs. These receptors were collected from a man aged 25-40 years in good health and CMV-seropositive.

The chain has TRBV5-4 and TRBJ2-3; a possible D gene is TRBD2 (7 bases). V gave up 2 bases and J gave up 3 bases, with 13 bases separating them. The CDR3 loop spans 15 amino acids. In germline, CDR1 is SGHNT, CDR2 YYREEE (reference sequence). The DNA of the CDR3 is TGTGCCAGCAGCTTTTTCGGGGGGCGGACAGATACGCAGTATTTT. Protein sequence: CASSFFGGRTDTQYF.

The chain joins TRBV5-1 to TRBJ1-2; perhaps TRBD1 as D (6 bases). V shed 4 bases and J shed 3 bases, with 13 bases lying between them. This CDR3 region has 14 residues. The germline V gene encodes CDR1 SGHRS and CDR2 YFSETQ. As DNA, the CDR3 is TGCGCCAGCAGCACCGGACAGTTAGACTATGGCTACACCTTC. It encodes CASSTGQLDYGYTF.

The CDR3 DNA reads TGCGCCAGCAGCTTAACCCTAGCGGGGGGCACAGATACGCAGTATTTT. As protein: CASSLTLAGGTDTQYF. This chain joins TRBV5-1 and TRBJ2-3, with TRBD2 matching over 10 bases. Trimming removed 2 bases from V and 1 base from J; junction bases left unmatched: 4. The CDR3 has 16 residues. Germline CDR1 is SGHRS and CDR2 is YFSETQ.

The chain links TRBV6-5 to TRBJ1-1, with D unresolved. Trimming cost V 4 bases and J 0 bases, with 12 bases left between them. The CDR3 extends over 15 amino acids. Germline V gives CDR1 MNHEY, CDR2 SVGAGI. The DNA of the CDR3 is TGTGCCAGCAGTTGGGCAGTTAACATGAACACTGAAGCTTTCTTT. This codes for CASSWAVNMNTEAFF.

This chain connects TRBV6-1 to TRBJ2-7; the D gene is possibly TRBD1 (6 bases). Germline-derived CDR1 and CDR2 are MNHNS and SASEGT. The CDR3 is made up of 13 amino acids. Deletions cut 7 bases from V and 4 bases from J, with 14 bases between. This chain's CDR3 is CASTSDRTYEQYF. The CDR3 DNA reads as TGTGCCAGCACCTCAGACAGGACTTACGAGCAGTACTTC.

The rearrangement links TRBV2 to TRBJ1-6; a possible D gene is TRBD1 (5 bases). This CDR3 spans 16 amino acids. V lost 1 base and J lost 6, with 13 bases in between. The germline V gene encodes CDR1 SNHLY and CDR2 FYNNEI. The CDR3, as DNA: TGTGCCAGCAGTGAAGGGATCACAGGTCGTAATTCACCCCTCCACTTT. This codes for CASSEGITGRNSPLHF.

V gene TRBV5-1 combines with J gene TRBJ1-1; unclear D gene. Per the germline V gene, CDR1 is SGHRS and CDR2 is YFSETQ. The CDR3 contains 14 residues. Trimming removed 1 base from V and 8 bases from J, with 15 bases in between. CDR3 region: CASSLRQAVTEAFF. The CDR3 region has the DNA TGCGCCAGCAGCTTGCGGCAGGCTGTTACCGAAGCTTTCTTT.

The chain links TRBV30 to TRBJ2-7, with a possible D match to TRBD2 (6 bases). This CDR3 region has 13 residues. Between the trimmed V and J ends, which lost 2 bases and 6 bases, there was a span of 14 bases. The V gene's germline CDR1 is GTSNPN and CDR2 SVGIG (reference sequence). The CDR3 nucleotides read TGTGCCTGGAGTTTAGGGAGGTTCAGCGAGCAGTACTTC. This codes for CAWSLGRFSEQYF.

This clone was recorded once. The same CDR3 can be traced to other DNA sequences in this sample. The V call is TRBV5-1, the J call TRBJ2-2; 8 bases map to TRBD1. CDR3 size: 15 residues. Germline-derived CDR1 and CDR2 are SGHRS and YFSETQ. V was clipped by 4 bases and J by 1 base; unmatched bases: 3. CDR3 in amino acids: CASSAGTGNTGELFF. CDR3 sequence (DNA): TGCGCCAGCAGCGCGGGGACAGGGAACACCGGGGAGCTGTTTTTT.

This rearrangement joins TRBV2 to TRBJ1-2; D ambiguous. V lost 5 bases to trimming and J lost 7 bases, with 11 bases between them. The CDR3 has 12 amino acids. The germline CDR1 and CDR2 sequences are SNHLY and FYNNEI. The DNA for the CDR3 is TGTGCCAGCAGTCCATTACCGGGTGGCTACACCTTC. Its protein product is CASSPLPGGYTF.

The chain is built from TRBV11-3 and TRBJ2-1; perhaps TRBD1 as D (5 bases). V lost 3 bases to trimming and J lost 8 bases, with 11 bases between them. Germline loops: CDR1 SGHNT, CDR2 YENEEA. There are 13 residues in the CDR3. The CDR3 coding sequence is TGTGCCAGCAGCTTGGGTGGGGCCCATGAGCAGTTCTTC. This translates into CASSLGGAHEQFF. The full variable domain, rest sourced from reference TRBV11-3 and TRBJ2-1, is EAGVVQSPRYKIIEKKQPVAFWCNPISGHNTLYWYLQNLGQGPELLIRYENEEAVDDSQLPKDRFSAERLKGVDSTLKIQPAELGDSAVYLCASSLGGAHEQFFGPGTRLTVL.

V and J are TRBV6-1 and TRBJ2-3; TRBD2 matches 12 bases. This CDR3 comprises 14 residues. Trimming at V came to 7 bases and at J to 3 bases, leaving 2 bases not matched to a gene. CDR1 and CDR2 from the germline V gene are MNHNS and SASEGT. CDR3 sequence reads: CASTSGGETDTQYF. The CDR3 bases are TGTGCCAGCACTAGCGGGGGGGAGACAGATACGCAGTATTTT.

There are a few counts of this clone. The V call is TRBV5-4, the J call TRBJ2-5, with 12 positions matching TRBD2. The V segment lost 5 bases and the J segment 4 bases; nucleotides outside the gene matches: 6. CDR3 length equals 15 residues. The V gene's germline CDR1 is SGHNT and CDR2 YYREEE (reference sequence). The CDR3 loop reads CASSPSGGARETQYF. Here the CDR3 DNA reads TGTGCCAGCAGTCCTAGCGGGGGGGCCAGAGAGACCCAGTACTTC.

This clone appeared a single time. The chain couples TRBV29-1 to TRBJ1-2; TRBD1 might be the D (5 bases). Trimming left V 6 bases short and J 4 bases short, with 12 bases between. This CDR3 region has 12 residues. CDR1 SQVTM and CDR2 ANQGSEA come from the germline V gene. CDR3 sequence (DNA): TGCAGCGTGGCGCGTGGGGCCTATGGCTACACCTTC. The encoded protein is CSVARGAYGYTF.

Points on this clone: One end of the junction does not line up with germline, which may come from a read error. This chain uses TRBV7-9 with TRBJ1-3, with a tentative D call TRBD1 (6 bases). CDR3 length: 17 amino acids. Germline V gives CDR1 SEHNR, CDR2 FQNEAQ (reference sequence). The DNA for the CDR3 is TGTACCAGCAGCCACAGGGTTCGGGGACCCTCTGGAAACACCATATATTTT. It codes for CTSSHRVRGPSGNTIYF.

This clone was seen a handful of times. Compared with germline, one end of the junction differs, possibly owing to a read error. The chain recombines TRBV7-7 with TRBJ2-3; a weak D match, TRBD1 (5 bases). Germline V gene sequence: CDR1 SSHAT, CDR2 FNYEAQ (reference sequence). This CDR3 is built from 13 residues. The CDR3 DNA follows: TGTGCTAGCAGCCTGGTGGGGCCAGATACGCAGTATTTT. Translating gives CASSLVGPDTQYF.

This chain connects TRBV2 to TRBJ2-1, with 7 bases lining up with TRBD1. Germline V CDR1 and CDR2: SNHLY, FYNNEI. V lost 6 bases and J lost 1; bases outside the gene matches: 6. CDR3 size: 15 residues. CDR3 amino acids: CASSDGTDSYNEQFF. CDR3 bases: TGTGCCAGCAGCGACGGGACAGATTCCTACAATGAGCAGTTCTTC. Based on the CDR3 plus reference TRBV2 and TRBJ2-1, the full variable domain is EPEVTQTPSHQVTQMGQEVILRCVPISNHLYFYWYRQILGQKVEFLVSFYNNEISEKSEIFDDQFSVERPDGSNFTLKIRSTKLEDSAMYFCASSDGTDSYNEQFFGPGTRLTVL.

This chain uses TRBV29-1 with TRBJ1-1; D perhaps matches TRBD1 (5 bases). CDR1 is SQVTM, CDR2 ANQGSEA, per germline. V was pared by 0 bases and J by 8 bases, with 16 bases between. The CDR3 length is 14 residues. The CDR3 DNA reads TGCAGCGTTGAAGATCCGGGGGGAGCTAGAGAAGCTTTCTTT. Translation gives CSVEDPGGAREAFF.

The chain joins TRBV29-1 to TRBJ2-4, with a possible D match to TRBD2 (5 bases). The CDR3 is made up of 10 amino acids. Trimming pared 5 bases from V and 8 bases from J, leaving 7 bases between. Germline CDR1 SQVTM, CDR2 ANQGSEA. This CDR3 is CSVREDIQYF. In nucleotides, the CDR3 is TGCAGCGTTCGGGAAGACATTCAGTACTTC. The whole variable domain, remainder taken from reference TRBV29-1 and TRBJ2-4, is SAVISQKPSRDICQRGTSLTIQCQVDSQVTMMFWYRQQPGQSLTLIATANQGSEATYESGFVIDKFPISRPNLTFSTLTVSNMSPEDSSIYLCSVREDIQYFGAGTRLSVL.

The chain links TRBV19 to TRBJ2-5; TRBD2 matches 8 bases. The V and J ends lost 6 bases and 7 bases, in that order; junction bases with no gene match: 10. This CDR3 region has 14 residues. Germline values: CDR1 LNHDA, CDR2 SQIVND (reference sequence). The CDR3 DNA reads as TGTGCCAGTAGCCGTAGCGGGGCCCAGGGGACCCAGTACTTC. As protein: CASSRSGAQGTQYF. The full variable domain, with the rest looked up from reference TRBV19 and TRBJ2-5, is DGGITQSPKYLFRKEGQNVTLSCEQNLNHDAMYWYRQDPGQGLRLIYYSQIVNDFQKGDIAEGYSVSREKKESFPLTVTSAQKNPTAFYLCASSRSGAQGTQYFGPGTRLLVL.

This clone was seen a handful of times. One end of the junction does not line up with germline, which may come from a read error. This chain uses TRBV14 with TRBJ1-4; unclear D gene. The CDR3 contains 11 residues. Germline V gene data show CDR1 as SGHDN and CDR2 as FVKESK. The CDR3 DNA follows: TGTGCCAGCAGCCAAGCCAAGACATTAGTTTTT. Protein: CASSQAKTLVF.

The chain uses TRBV27 and TRBJ2-1, with D maybe TRBD1 (5 bases). There are 12 residues in the CDR3. CDR1 is MNHEY and CDR2 is SMNVEV in the germline V gene (reference sequence). The V end lost 5 bases, the J end lost 10 bases, and 12 bases lay between the germline ends. CDR3 DNA: TGTGCCAGCAGTGCCAGGGTGGGGGAGCAGTTCTTC. Protein sequence: CASSARVGEQFF.

V usage is TRBV6-1 and J usage is TRBJ2-5; 10 nucleotides match TRBD1. The CDR3 covers 15 residues. Per the germline V gene, CDR1 is MNHNS and CDR2 is SASEGT. With 7 bases clipped from V and 5 bases from J, the junction kept 10 bases outside the gene matches. CDR3 in amino acids: CASTRQGASGETQYF. In nucleotides, the CDR3 is TGTGCCAGCACTAGACAGGGGGCAAGCGGGGAGACCCAGTACTTC.

This chain links TRBV11-1 with TRBJ2-3; 8 bases are shared with TRBD1. Trimming cost V 1 base and J 4 bases; bases outside gene matches: 4. The CDR3 has 15 amino acids. The germline gives CDR1 SGHAT, CDR2 FQDESV (reference sequence). The CDR3 region is CASSLDQGAPDTQYF. In DNA, the CDR3 is TGTGCCAGCAGCTTAGACCAGGGGGCCCCAGATACGCAGTATTTT.

The CDR3 loop is CASSLIGGEGYTF. The CDR3 nucleotides read TGTGCCAGCAGCTTAATCGGAGGAGAGGGCTACACCTTC. The chain combines TRBV7-9 with TRBJ1-2; D uncertain. The germline V and J ends were trimmed by 2 bases and 8 bases, with 12 bases remaining between them. CDR3 length equals 13 residues. Germline V CDR1 and CDR2: SEHNR, FQNEAQ (reference sequence).

The chain couples TRBV5-1 to TRBJ2-7, with TRBD1 matching over 10 bases. Germline lookup yields CDR1 SGHRS and CDR2 YFSETQ. The CDR3 sequence is 17 residues long. J gave up 5 bases and V 0 bases, and 11 bases lay outside the gene matches. CDR3 DNA: TGCGCCAGCAGCTTGGGTACCTTGCGGGACAGGGGCGACGAGCAGTACTTC. This translates into CASSLGTLRDRGDEQYF.

The V gene is TRBV2, the J gene TRBJ2-1; 10 bases are a match to TRBD1. The germline V gene encodes CDR1 SNHLY and CDR2 FYNNEI. J gave up 9 bases and V 7 bases, and 9 bases lay outside the gene matches. The CDR3 has 14 amino acids. The CDR3 reads CASKYGTGVGEQFF. CDR3 coding DNA: TGTGCCAGCAAATATGGGACAGGGGTAGGTGAGCAGTTCTTC.

This CDR3 is CASTPLPRVFQETQYF. The DNA for the CDR3 is TGTGCCAGCACCCCCCTTCCCAGGGTTTTCCAAGAGACCCAGTACTTC. The chain combines TRBV2 with TRBJ2-5; maybe TRBD1 (5 bases). The germline V gene has CDR1 SNHLY and CDR2 FYNNEI. The V and J ends lost 7 bases and 1 base respectively, with 19 bases between them. This CDR3 is built from 16 residues.